A selection of T cell receptor beta chains follows, all from one sample in a study of OX40 agonist ivuxolimab in advanced cancers. TCRdb's table, derived via immunoSEQ multiplex PCR, lists solely in-frame clones and lacks some. This table holds roughly 93,000 clones, approximately 80% found once. Sample: CD4+ or CD8+ T cells sorted from blood, taken in a trial of the OX40 agonist ivuxolimab. These receptors came from an adult with an advanced solid tumor such as melanoma, head and neck, liver or kidney cancer. The CDR3 runs from the conserved cysteine through the conserved F or W. D genes are given only for firm matches. Size is omitted from some rows. Given values are once, few, many or a class for expanded clones.

>TRBV4-1|.|TRBJ1-4|TRBD1
CASSQVGTGGEKLFF
TGCGCCAGCAGCCAAGTCGGGACAGGGGGCGAAAAACTGTTTTTT
>TRBV1|.|TRBJ2-4|.
CTSSQMKNIQYF
TGCACCAGCAGCCAAATGAAAAACATTCAGTACTTC
>TRBV7-2|.|TRBJ2-7|.
CASSLVQTPGGTQSYEQYF
TGTGCCAGCAGCTTAGTCCAAACCCCAGGGGGGACACAGTCCTACGAGCAGTACTTC
>TRBV29-1|.|TRBJ1-2|.
CSIQGNYGYTF
TGCAGCATACAGGGAAACTATGGCTACACCTTC
>TRBV4-2|.|TRBJ1-4|.
CASSQELKDEKLFF
TGTGCCAGCAGCCAAGAACTTAAGGACGAAAAACTGTTTTTT
>TRBV4-1|few|TRBJ2-1|TRBD1
CASSQDPRYTGEGYNEQFF
TGCGCCAGCAGCCAAGACCCGAGATATACAGGGGAAGGATACAATGAGCAGTTCTTC
>TRBV7-9|.|TRBJ1-2|.
CASSADGHYGYTF
TGTGCCAGCAGCGCCGACGGACACTATGGCTACACCTTC
>TRBV5-1|.|TRBJ2-7|TRBD1
CASTPWSGGSEQYF
TGCGCCAGCACCCCCTGGTCAGGGGGCAGCGAGCAGTACTTC
>TRBV7-9|.|TRBJ1-2|.
CASSPGANYGYTF
TGTGCCAGCAGCCCCGGGGCTAACTATGGCTACACCTTC
>TRBV15|.|TRBJ1-4|.
CATSRDWANEKLFF
TGTGCCACCAGCAGAGATTGGGCTAATGAAAAACTGTTTTTT
>TRBV6-5|.|TRBJ2-7|.
CASAKFYGDEQYF
TGTGCCAGCGCGAAATTCTACGGGGACGAGCAGTACTTC
>TRBV30|once|TRBJ1-1|.
CAWSRASTEAFF
TGTGCCTGGAGTAGGGCGTCCACTGAAGCTTTCTTT
>TRBV27|.|TRBJ1-2|.
CASSLSGTSPLNYGYTF
TGTGCCAGCAGTTTATCCGGGACAAGTCCCTTGAACTATGGCTACACCTTC
>TRBV10-3|.|TRBJ2-5|.
CAIKEELQGTQYF
TGTGCCATCAAGGAGGAGTTACAAGGGACCCAGTACTTC
>TRBV10-3|.|TRBJ2-1|TRBD2
CAISAWTSGSSYNEQFF
TGTGCCATCAGTGCCTGGACTAGCGGGAGTAGTTACAATGAGCAGTTCTTC
>TRBV9|.|TRBJ2-3|.
CASSVAGGAADTQYF
TGTGCCAGCAGCGTAGCTGGGGGGGCGGCAGATACGCAGTATTTT
>TRBV18|once|TRBJ1-3|TRBD1
CASSRGTGSSDVSGNTIYF
TGTGCCAGCTCGAGAGGGACAGGGAGTAGTGATGTCTCTGGAAACACCATATATTTT
>TRBV7-7|.|TRBJ2-7|.
CASSQGHLYEQYF
TGTGCCAGCAGCCAAGGACACCTCTACGAGCAGTACTTC
>TRBV7-2|few|TRBJ1-5|.
CASSSRQGNQPQHF
TGTGCCAGCAGCTCCCGTCAGGGGAATCAGCCCCAGCATTTT
>TRBV6-5|.|TRBJ2-3|.
CASSTIADTQYF
TGTGCCAGCAGTACGATAGCAGATACGCAGTATTTT
>TRBV23-1|.|TRBJ1-2|.
CASSRTSTMGTNYGYTF
TGCGCCAGCAGTCGAACGTCCACCATGGGGACTAACTATGGCTACACCTTC
>TRBV6-1|.|TRBJ1-2|.
CASRRLGEWSYGYTF
TGTGCCAGCAGGCGACTCGGCGAGTGGAGCTATGGCTACACCTTC
>TRBV18|few|TRBJ1-4|.
CASSPDGFRATNEKLFF
TGTGCCAGCTCCCCGGATGGTTTTAGAGCAACTAATGAAAAACTGTTTTTT
>TRBV4-2|.|TRBJ2-7|.
CASRGRAGVQYF
TGTGCCAGCAGGGGACGGGCCGGGGTGCAGTACTTC
>TRBV11-2|.|TRBJ2-7|TRBD1
CASSLGDRTYEQYF
TGTGCCAGCAGCTTAGGGGACAGGACCTACGAGCAGTACTTC
>TRBV19|.|TRBJ2-7|TRBD1
CASSPRQGRDEQYF
TGTGCCAGTAGTCCTCGACAGGGTCGGGACGAGCAGTACTTC
>TRBV18|.|TRBJ1-1|.
CASSPIGNTEAFF
TGTGCCAGCTCACCTATAGGCAACACTGAAGCTTTCTTT
>TRBV5-4|.|TRBJ2-7|.
CASSLGGDSYEQYF
TGTGCCAGCAGCTTAGGGGGGGACTCCTACGAGCAGTACTTC
>TRBV6-4|.|TRBJ1-2|.
CASSAEQGFGYTF
TGTGCCAGCAGCGCGGAACAGGGCTTTGGCTACACCTTC
>TRBV11-2|.|TRBJ1-1|TRBD1
CASSLNGQGVTEAFF
TGTGCCAGCAGCTTAAATGGACAGGGCGTCACTGAAGCTTTCTTT
>TRBV30|few|TRBJ2-1|.
CAWGLSSYNEQFF
TGTGCCTGGGGACTTAGCTCCTACAATGAGCAGTTCTTC
>TRBV4-2|.|TRBJ2-1|TRBD2
CASSHGTSGDYNEQFF
TGTGCCAGCAGCCACGGGACTAGCGGGGACTACAATGAGCAGTTCTTC
>TRBV9|.|TRBJ2-1|TRBD2
CASSVAQRGGYNEQFF
TGTGCCAGCAGCGTAGCCCAGCGGGGGGGTTACAATGAGCAGTTCTTC
>TRBV19|.|TRBJ1-2|.
CASRAPTNYGYTF
TGTGCCAGTAGAGCACCTACTAACTATGGCTACACCTTC
>TRBV21-1|.|TRBJ1-1|.
CASSKTGRGGTEAFF
TGTGCCAGCAGCAAAACCGGCAGGGGTGGAACTGAAGCTTTCTTT
>TRBV4-3|.|TRBJ2-1|.
CASSQGPDGVYNEQFF
TGCGCCAGCAGCCAAGGACCAGATGGGGTCTACAATGAGCAGTTCTTC
>TRBV5-8|once|TRBJ1-4|TRBD1
CASSTRGTGLGEKLFF
TGTGCCAGCAGCACCCGTGGGACAGGCCTAGGGGAAAAACTGTTTTTT
>TRBV6-6|.|TRBJ2-7|TRBD1
CASSYRGRGQGYEQYF
TGTGCCAGCAGTTACCGAGGCAGGGGGCAAGGATACGAGCAGTACTTC
>TRBV5-1|.|TRBJ1-1|.
CASSVDRNTEAFF
TGCGCCAGCAGCGTCGACAGGAACACTGAAGCTTTCTTT
>TRBV27|.|TRBJ1-1|.
CASSLYPLPQNTEAFF
TGTGCCAGCAGTTTATATCCCCTGCCACAGAACACTGAAGCTTTCTTT
>TRBV10-1|.|TRBJ2-7|TRBD1
CASSGPDRTFYEQYF
TGCGCCAGCAGTGGTCCGGACAGGACTTTCTACGAGCAGTACTTC
>TRBV19|.|TRBJ1-4|TRBD1
CASSVGRTGRRLFF
TGTGCCAGTAGTGTTGGGAGGACAGGGCGAAGACTGTTTTTT
>TRBV13|.|TRBJ1-2|TRBD1
CASSSNRGLYGYTF
TGTGCCAGCAGCTCCAACAGGGGGCTCTATGGCTACACCTTC
>TRBV11-3|.|TRBJ2-1|.
CASSLGFIENYNEQFF
TGTGCCAGCAGCTTAGGGTTCATTGAGAATTACAATGAGCAGTTCTTC
>TRBV6-5|.|TRBJ1-2|TRBD1
CASSYGDSHYGYTF
TGTGCCAGCAGTTACGGGGACAGCCACTATGGCTACACCTTC
>TRBV15|.|TRBJ1-4|.
CATSRGTNEKLFF
TGTGCCACCAGCCGGGGAACTAATGAAAAACTGTTTTTT
>TRBV7-8|few|TRBJ1-2|TRBD1
CASSSFSGGKNGYTF
TGTGCCAGCAGTAGCTTTTCAGGGGGAAAAAATGGCTACACCTTC
>TRBV19|.|TRBJ1-2|TRBD1
CASNIGQGDGYTF
TGTGCCAGTAACATCGGACAGGGCGATGGCTACACCTTC
>TRBV29-1|.|TRBJ2-1|TRBD2
CSVQERGGGYEQFF
TGCAGCGTTCAGGAGCGGGGGGGCGGGTATGAGCAGTTCTTC
>TRBV18|once|TRBJ1-2|TRBD1
CASSPGDSLGYGYTF
TGTGCCAGCTCACCGGGGGACAGCTTGGGCTATGGCTACACCTTC
>TRBV2|.|TRBJ2-3|TRBD2
CASSEARLAVDTQYF
TGTGCCAGCAGTGAAGCGCGACTAGCTGTAGATACGCAGTATTTT
>TRBV11-2|.|TRBJ2-1|.
CASSSLQDRINNEQFF
TGTGCCAGCAGCTCACTTCAAGACAGAATCAACAATGAGCAGTTCTTC
>TRBV9|.|TRBJ1-5|.
CASSANGAGPQHF
TGTGCCAGCAGCGCTAACGGGGCCGGGCCCCAGCATTTT
>TRBV28|.|TRBJ2-7|.
CASQRGALAYEQYF
TGTGCCAGCCAGAGAGGAGCCCTCGCCTACGAGCAGTACTTC
>TRBV5-1|.|TRBJ1-2|TRBD1
CASSLGTGGYGYTF
TGCGCCAGCAGCTTGGGTACAGGGGGCTATGGCTACACCTTC
>TRBV21-1|.|TRBJ2-3|.
CASSNNSGRFKYF
TGTGCCAGCAGCAATAATAGCGGGAGATTTAAGTATTTT
>TRBV5-6|.|TRBJ2-3|.
CASSPGGWADTQYF
TGTGCCAGCAGCCCAGGAGGGTGGGCAGATACGCAGTATTTT
>TRBV7-2|.|TRBJ2-5|.
CASSLLGEETQYF
TGTGCCAGCAGCTTACTCGGGGAAGAGACCCAGTACTTC